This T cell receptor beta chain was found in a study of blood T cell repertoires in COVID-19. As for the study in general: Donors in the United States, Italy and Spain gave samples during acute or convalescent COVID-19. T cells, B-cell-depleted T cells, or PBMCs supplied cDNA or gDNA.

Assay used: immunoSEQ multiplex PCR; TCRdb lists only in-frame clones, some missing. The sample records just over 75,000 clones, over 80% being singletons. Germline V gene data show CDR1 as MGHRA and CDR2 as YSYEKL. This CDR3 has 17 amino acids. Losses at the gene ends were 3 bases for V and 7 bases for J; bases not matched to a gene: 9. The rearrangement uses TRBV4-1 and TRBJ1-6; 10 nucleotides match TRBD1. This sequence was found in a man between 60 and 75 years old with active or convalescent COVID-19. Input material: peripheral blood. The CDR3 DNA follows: TGCGCCAGCAGCCATCCCTGGGACAGGGGAGTCAATTCACCCCTCCACTTT. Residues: CASSHPWDRGVNSPLHF.